Reported below is one T cell receptor beta chain. This receptor's antigen is unknown. Base qualities are missing; no much larger clone stands one base away. These data come from a study of blood T cell repertoires in COVID-19 (TCRdb year 2020). Study-wide context: Collaborator samples came from the United States, Italy and Spain and covered acute and convalescent phases of COVID-19. The prospective study material was composed of cDNA or gDNA derived from T cells, B-cell-depleted T cells, or PBMCs. Subjects who had been exposed to COVID-19, were actively infected with it, or had recovered from it provided the deeply sampled blood TCRbeta repertoires that made up the dataset. The repertoires were made available in a free public database intended to serve as a resource for research on the immune response to SARS-CoV-2. Samples were obtained from the ongoing ImmuneRACE study (first 160 participants) and from 1,200 or so subjects provided by 6 global collaborators. A de-identified subject ID, COVID-19 status, age in years and sex were almost always included in the sample metadata. Where available, HLA class I and class II types were obtained from metadata supplied by the sample provider rather than from assay-based typing.

Trimming at the junction amounts to 3 bases on V and 9 bases on J, and the germline ends lie 11 bases apart. Sequences SNHLY (CDR1) and FYNNEI (CDR2) are obtained from the germline V gene. Spanning cysteine to phenylalanine, the CDR3 consists of 12 amino acids. Only CDR3 DNA is held: 36 bases, read in frame from base 1. Findings and caveats that apply to the study as a whole: The amount of clinical and demographic metadata varied by source and participant and was provided uncurated.

In Seattle, one collaborating source enrolled patients while the infection was active and tracked those patients longitudinally over the course of disease. Collaborating institutions collected whole blood in K2EDTA tubes following their own protocols. For TCRbeta analysis, collaborator samples were shipped as frozen whole blood, as isolated PBMCs, or as DNA extracted from either sample type. The immunoSEQ Assay, a bias-controlled multiplex PCR, was used to amplify TCRbeta CDR3 regions from genomic DNA. Per the authors' processing: The number of nucleated cells in each sample was estimated from the amplification of reference gene primers within the assay. To quantify the absolute abundance of each unique TCRbeta CDR3 rearrangement, sequence reads were collapsed and filtered. For each sample, productive Simpson clonality was calculated as the square root of Simpson's diversity index across productive rearrangements. The table comes from immuneACCESS by way of TCRdb, which keeps in-frame sequences with V and J called. Part of the clones is missing from these tables; in studies checked, under half for an unresolved V gene and the rest for unknown reasons. That table is the source of V, J and clone size, and D and trimming were worked out from the DNA. The sample data list some 220,000 clones, and roughly 85% of these were observed just once. Roughly 4.6% of the sample lies in the top ten.

This clonotype originated in a man aged 50-60 years with COVID-19, enrolled during active disease. Rearrangement joined TRBV2 to TRBJ2-5, with a weak D call of TRBD1 (5 bases match). The material sequenced was peripheral blood. The sequenced DNA is TGTGCCAGCAGTGACAGGGCTGTGGCCCAGTACTTC. Its amino acids are CASSDRAVAQYF.